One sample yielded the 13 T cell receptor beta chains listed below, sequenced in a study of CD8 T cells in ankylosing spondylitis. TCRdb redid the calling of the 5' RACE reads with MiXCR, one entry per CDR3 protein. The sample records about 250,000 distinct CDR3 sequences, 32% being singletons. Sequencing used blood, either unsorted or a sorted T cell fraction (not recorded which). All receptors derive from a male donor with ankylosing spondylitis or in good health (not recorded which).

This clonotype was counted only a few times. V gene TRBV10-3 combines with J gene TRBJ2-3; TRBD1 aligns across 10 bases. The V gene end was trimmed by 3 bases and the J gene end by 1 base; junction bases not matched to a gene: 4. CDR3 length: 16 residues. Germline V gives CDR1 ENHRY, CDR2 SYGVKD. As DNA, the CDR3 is TGTGCCATCAGTGAAGACAGGGGGCTGGGCACAGATACGCAGTATTTT. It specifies CAISEDRGLGTDTQYF.

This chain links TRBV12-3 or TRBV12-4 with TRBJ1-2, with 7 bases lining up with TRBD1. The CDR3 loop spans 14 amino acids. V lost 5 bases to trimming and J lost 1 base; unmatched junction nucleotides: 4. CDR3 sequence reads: CASSDRDSNYGYTF. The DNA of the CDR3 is TGTGCCAGCAGTGATAGGGACAGTAACTATGGCTACACCTTC.

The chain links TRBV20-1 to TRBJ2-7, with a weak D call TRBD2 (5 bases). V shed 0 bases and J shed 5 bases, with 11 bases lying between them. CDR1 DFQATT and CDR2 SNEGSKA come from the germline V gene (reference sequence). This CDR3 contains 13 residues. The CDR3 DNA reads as TGCAGTGCTAGAGATTTCAGAGGGCACGAGCAGTACTTC. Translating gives CSARDFRGHEQYF.

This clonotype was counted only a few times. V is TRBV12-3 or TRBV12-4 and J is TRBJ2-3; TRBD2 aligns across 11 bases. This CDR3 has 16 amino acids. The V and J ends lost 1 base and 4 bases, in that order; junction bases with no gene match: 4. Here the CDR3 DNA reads TGTGCCAGCAGTTTAGGTCTAGCGGGGGGTCCAGATACGCAGTATTTT. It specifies CASSLGLAGGPDTQYF.

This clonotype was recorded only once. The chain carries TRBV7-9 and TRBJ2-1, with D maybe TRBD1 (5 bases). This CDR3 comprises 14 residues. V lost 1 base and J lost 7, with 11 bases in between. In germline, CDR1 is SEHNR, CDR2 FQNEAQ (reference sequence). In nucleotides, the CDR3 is TGTGCCAGCAGCTTAGTAGGGGTGTGTAATGAGCAGTTCTTC. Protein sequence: CASSLVGVCNEQFF.

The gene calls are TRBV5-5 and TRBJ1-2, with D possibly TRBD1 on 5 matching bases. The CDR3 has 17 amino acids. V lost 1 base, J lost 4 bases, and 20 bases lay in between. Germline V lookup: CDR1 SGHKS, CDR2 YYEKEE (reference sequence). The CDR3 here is CASSLSDIPSVFYGYTF. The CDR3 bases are TGTGCCAGCAGCTTGTCGGACATACCTTCCGTATTCTATGGCTACACCTTC.

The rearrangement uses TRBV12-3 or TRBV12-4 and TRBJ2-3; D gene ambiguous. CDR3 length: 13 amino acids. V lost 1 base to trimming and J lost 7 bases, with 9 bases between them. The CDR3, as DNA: TGTGCCAGCAGTTTAGTATCTCACAATACGCAGTATTTT. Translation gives CASSLVSHNTQYF.

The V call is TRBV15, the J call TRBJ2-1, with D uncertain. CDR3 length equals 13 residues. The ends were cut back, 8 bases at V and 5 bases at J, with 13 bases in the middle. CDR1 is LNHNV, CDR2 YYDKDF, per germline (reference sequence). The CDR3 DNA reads TGTGCCACCCGAGACCACTCTCACAATGAGCAGTTCTTC. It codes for CATRDHSHNEQFF. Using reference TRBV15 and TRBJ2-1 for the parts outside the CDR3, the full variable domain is DAMVIQNPRYQVTQFGKPVTLSCSQTLNHNVMYWYQQKSSQAPKLLFHYYDKDFNNEADTPDNFQSRRPNTSFCFLDIRSPGLGDTAMYLCATRDHSHNEQFFGPGTRLTVL.

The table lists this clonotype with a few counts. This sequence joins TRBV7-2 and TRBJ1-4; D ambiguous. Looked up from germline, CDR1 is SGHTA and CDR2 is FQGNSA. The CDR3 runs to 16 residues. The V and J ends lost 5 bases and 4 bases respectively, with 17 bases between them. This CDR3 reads CASSRFDLLDNEKLFF. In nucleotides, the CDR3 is TGTGCCAGCAGCCGCTTTGATCTGCTGGATAATGAAAAACTGTTTTTT. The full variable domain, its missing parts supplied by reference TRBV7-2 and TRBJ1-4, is GAGVSQSPSNKVTEKGKDVELRCDPISGHTALYWYRQSLGQGLEFLIYFQGNSAPDKSGLPSDRFSAERTGGSVSTLTIQRTQQEDSAVYLCASSRFDLLDNEKLFFGSGTQLSVL.

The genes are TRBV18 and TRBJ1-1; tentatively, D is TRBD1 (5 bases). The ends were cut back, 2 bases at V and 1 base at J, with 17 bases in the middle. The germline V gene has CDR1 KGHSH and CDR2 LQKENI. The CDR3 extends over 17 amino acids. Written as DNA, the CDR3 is TGTGCCAGCTCACCAGGGAGGGCAGGGCTCCAGAACACTGAAGCTTTCTTT. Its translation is CASSPGRAGLQNTEAFF. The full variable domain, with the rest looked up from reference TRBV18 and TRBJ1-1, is NAGVMQNPRHLVRRRGQEARLRCSPMKGHSHVYWYRQLPEEGLKFMVYLQKENIIDESGMPKERFSAEFPKEGPSILRIQQVVRGDSAAYFCASSPGRAGLQNTEAFFGQGTRLTVV.

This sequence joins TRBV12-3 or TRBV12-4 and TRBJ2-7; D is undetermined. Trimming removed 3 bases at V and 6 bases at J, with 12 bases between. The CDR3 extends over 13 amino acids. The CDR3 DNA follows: TGTGCCAGCAGTTTTTCGTCCGCTGGCGAGCAGTACTTC. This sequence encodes CASSFSSAGEQYF.

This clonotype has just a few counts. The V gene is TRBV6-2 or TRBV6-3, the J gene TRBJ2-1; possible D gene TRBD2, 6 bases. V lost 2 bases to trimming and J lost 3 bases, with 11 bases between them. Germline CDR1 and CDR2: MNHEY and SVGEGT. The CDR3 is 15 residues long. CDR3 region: CASSYPRRGYNEQFF. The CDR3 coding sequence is TGTGCCAGCAGTTACCCTAGGCGGGGCTACAATGAGCAGTTCTTC.

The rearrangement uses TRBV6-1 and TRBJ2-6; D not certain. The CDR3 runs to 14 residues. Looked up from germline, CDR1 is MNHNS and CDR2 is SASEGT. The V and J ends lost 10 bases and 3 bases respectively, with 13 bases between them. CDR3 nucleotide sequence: TGTGCCACCCTGGAAGGGAATGGGGCCAACGTCCTGACTTTC. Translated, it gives CATLEGNGANVLTF.